This TCR beta chain appears in the sequencing data of a study of T cell repertoires in cytomegalovirus infection. For the study at large: Public TCR beta signatures provided an indication of both CMV infection and a matching HLA type.

General study results and limits: Cumulative frequency (of public TCR beta family members) identified carriers of CMV plus the relevant HLA. Ex vivo, HLA-C-restricted CMV-specific TCR beta clonotypes prevailed over the rest of the response.

The germline V gene encodes CDR1 SGHTA and CDR2 FQGNSA. The CDR3 runs 15 residues. After removal of 5 bases from V and 6 bases from J, the junction contained 13 bases not matched to a gene. The sample holds many counts of this clonotype. No antigen is known for it. Using its own MiXCR run on the reads, TCRdb lists one record per CDR3 protein. The sample includes 250,000 to 300,000 distinct CDR3 sequences, approximately 9.1% of them seen just once. Sequencing was performed on PBMCs. J is TRBJ2-7 and V is TRBV7-2, with 7 nucleotides matching TRBD1. This sequence originates from a human donor in good health (CMV status not recorded). Some clones in this sample may be carry-over from other donors' samples. The chain's CDR3 is CASSPKSLTGVEQYF. As DNA, the CDR3 is TGTGCCAGCAGCCCTAAGAGTCTCACAGGGGTCGAGCAGTACTTC.